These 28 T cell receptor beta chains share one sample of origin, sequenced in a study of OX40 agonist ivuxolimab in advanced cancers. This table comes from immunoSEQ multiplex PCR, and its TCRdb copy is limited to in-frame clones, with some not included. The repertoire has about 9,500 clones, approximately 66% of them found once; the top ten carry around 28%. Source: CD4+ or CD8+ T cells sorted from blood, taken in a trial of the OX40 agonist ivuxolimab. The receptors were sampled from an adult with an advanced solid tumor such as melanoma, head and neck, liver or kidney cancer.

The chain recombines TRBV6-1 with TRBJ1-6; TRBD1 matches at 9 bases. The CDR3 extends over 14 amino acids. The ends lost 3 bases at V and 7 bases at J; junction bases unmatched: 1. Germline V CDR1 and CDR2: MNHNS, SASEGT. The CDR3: CASSETGGNSPLHF. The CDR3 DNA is TGTGCCAGCAGTGAGACAGGGGGAAATTCACCCCTCCACTTT.

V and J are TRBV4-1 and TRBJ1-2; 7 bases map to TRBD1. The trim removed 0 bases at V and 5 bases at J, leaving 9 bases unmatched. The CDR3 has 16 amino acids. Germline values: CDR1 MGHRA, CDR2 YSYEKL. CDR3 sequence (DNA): TGCGCCAGCAGCCAAGAATCGGGACAGCCCTCATATGGCTACACCTTC. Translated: CASSQESGQPSYGYTF.

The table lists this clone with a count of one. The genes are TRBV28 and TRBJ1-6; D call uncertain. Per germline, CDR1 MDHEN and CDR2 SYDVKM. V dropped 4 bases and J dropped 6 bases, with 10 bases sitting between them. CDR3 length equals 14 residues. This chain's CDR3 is CASSYGDPNSPLHF. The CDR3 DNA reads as TGTGCCAGCAGTTACGGGGATCCTAATTCACCCCTCCACTTT.

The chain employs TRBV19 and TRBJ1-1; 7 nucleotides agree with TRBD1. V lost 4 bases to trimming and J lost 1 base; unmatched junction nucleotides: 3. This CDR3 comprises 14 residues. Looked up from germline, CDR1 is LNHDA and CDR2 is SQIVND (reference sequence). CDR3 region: CASSTPGGNTEAFF. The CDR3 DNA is TGTGCCAGTAGTACCCCAGGGGGGAACACTGAAGCTTTCTTT.

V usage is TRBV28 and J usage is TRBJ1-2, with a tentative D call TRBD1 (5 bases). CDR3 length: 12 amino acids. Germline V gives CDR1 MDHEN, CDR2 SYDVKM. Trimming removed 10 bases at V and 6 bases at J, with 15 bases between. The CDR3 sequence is CATAGGADGYTF. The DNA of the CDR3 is TGTGCCACCGCAGGAGGGGCCGATGGCTACACCTTC.

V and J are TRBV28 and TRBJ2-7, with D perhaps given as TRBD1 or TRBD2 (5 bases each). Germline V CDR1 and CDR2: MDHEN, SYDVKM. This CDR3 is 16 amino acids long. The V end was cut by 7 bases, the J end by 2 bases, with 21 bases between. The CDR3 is CASTPTPGTVAYEQYF. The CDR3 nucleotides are TGTGCCAGCACACCTACCCCCGGGACCGTAGCCTACGAGCAGTACTTC. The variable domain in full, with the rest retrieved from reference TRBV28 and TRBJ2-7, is DVKVTQSSRYLVKRTGEKVFLECVQDMDHENMFWYRQDPGLGLRLIYFSYDVKMKEKGDIPEGYSVSREKKERFSLILESASTNQTSMYLCASTPTPGTVAYEQYFGPGTRLTVT.

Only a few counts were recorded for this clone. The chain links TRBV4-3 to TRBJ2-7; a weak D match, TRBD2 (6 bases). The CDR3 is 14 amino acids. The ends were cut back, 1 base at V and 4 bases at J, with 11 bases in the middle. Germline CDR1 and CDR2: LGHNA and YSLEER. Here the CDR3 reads CASSQGRGLYEQYF. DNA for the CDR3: TGCGCCAGCAGCCAAGGGCGGGGTTTGTACGAGCAGTACTTC.

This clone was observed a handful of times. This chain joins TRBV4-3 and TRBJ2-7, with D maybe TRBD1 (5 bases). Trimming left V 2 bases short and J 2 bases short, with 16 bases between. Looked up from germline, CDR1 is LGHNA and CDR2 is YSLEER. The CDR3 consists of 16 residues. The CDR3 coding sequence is TGCGCCAGCAGCCAACACGACAGTGCCGAAGCCTACGAGCAGTACTTC. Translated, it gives CASSQHDSAEAYEQYF.

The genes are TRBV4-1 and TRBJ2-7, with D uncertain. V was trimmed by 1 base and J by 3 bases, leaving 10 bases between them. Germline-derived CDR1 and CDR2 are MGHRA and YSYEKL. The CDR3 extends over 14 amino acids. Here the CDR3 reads CASSQGHPGYEQYF. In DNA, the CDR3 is TGCGCCAGCAGCCAAGGCCACCCCGGCTACGAGCAGTACTTC.

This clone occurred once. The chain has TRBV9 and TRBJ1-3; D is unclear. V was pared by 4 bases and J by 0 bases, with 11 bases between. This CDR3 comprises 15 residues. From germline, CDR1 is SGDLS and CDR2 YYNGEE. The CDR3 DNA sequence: TGTGCCAGCAGCCCGAGACCGTCCTCTGGAAACACCATATATTTT. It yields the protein CASSPRPSSGNTIYF.

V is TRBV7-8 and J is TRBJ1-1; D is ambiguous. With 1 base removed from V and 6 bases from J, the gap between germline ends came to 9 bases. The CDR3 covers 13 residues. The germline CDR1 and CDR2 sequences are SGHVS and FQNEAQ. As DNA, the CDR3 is TGTGCCAGCAGCTTAGTGGCAGAACCTGAAGCTTTCTTT. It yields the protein CASSLVAEPEAFF.

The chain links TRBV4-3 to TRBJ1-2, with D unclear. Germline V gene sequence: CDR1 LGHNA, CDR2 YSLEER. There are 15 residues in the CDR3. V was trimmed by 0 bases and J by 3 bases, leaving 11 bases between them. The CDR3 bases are TGCGCCAGCAGCCAAGATCGGAATGGAGACTATGGCTACACCTTC. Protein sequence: CASSQDRNGDYGYTF.

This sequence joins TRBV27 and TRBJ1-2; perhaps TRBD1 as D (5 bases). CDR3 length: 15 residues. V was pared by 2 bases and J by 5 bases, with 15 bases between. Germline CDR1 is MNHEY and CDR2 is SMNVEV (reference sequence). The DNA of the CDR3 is TGTGCCAGCAGTTTAAGACCGGGGCTAGGGTATGGCTACACCTTC. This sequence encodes CASSLRPGLGYGYTF.

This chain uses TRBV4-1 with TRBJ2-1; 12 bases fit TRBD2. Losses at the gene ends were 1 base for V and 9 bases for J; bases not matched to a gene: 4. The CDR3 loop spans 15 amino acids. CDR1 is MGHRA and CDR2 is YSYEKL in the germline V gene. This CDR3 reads CASSQGLAGAIEQFF. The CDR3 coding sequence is TGCGCCAGCAGCCAAGGACTAGCGGGAGCTATTGAGCAGTTCTTC.

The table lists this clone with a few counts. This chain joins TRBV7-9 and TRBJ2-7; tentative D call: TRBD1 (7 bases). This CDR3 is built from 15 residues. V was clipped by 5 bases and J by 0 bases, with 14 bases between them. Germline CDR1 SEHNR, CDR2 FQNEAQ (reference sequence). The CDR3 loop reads CASSPGGLLSYEQYF. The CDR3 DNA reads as TGTGCCAGCAGCCCAGGGGGACTCCTCTCCTACGAGCAGTACTTC.

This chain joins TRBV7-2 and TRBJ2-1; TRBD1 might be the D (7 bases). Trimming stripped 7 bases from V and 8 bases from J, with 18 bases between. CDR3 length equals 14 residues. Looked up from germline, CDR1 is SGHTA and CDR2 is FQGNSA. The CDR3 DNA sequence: TGTGCCAGCAACCCCGTAGGAGGGGGCGATGAGCAGTTCTTC. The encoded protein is CASNPVGGGDEQFF. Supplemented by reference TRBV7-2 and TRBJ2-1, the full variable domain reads GAGVSQSPSNKVTEKGKDVELRCDPISGHTALYWYRQSLGQGLEFLIYFQGNSAPDKSGLPSDRFSAERTGGSVSTLTIQRTQQEDSAVYLCASNPVGGGDEQFFGPGTRLTVL.

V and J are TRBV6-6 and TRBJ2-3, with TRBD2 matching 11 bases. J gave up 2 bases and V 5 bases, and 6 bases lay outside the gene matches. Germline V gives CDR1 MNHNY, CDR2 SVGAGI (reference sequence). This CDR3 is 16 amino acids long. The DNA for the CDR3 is TGTGCCAGCAGTCGACTAGCGGGACCTCTCACAGATACGCAGTATTTT. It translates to CASSRLAGPLTDTQYF.

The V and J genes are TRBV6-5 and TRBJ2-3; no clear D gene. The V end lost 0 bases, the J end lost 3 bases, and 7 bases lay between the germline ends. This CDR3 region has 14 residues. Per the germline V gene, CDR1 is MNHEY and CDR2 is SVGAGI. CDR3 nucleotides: TGTGCCAGCAGTTACTCGGGTGGGACAGATACGCAGTATTTT. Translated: CASSYSGGTDTQYF.

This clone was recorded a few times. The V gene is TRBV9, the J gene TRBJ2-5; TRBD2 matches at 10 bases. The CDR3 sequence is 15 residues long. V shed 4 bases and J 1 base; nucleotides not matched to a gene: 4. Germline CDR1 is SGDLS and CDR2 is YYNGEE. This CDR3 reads CASSPGLAFQETQYF. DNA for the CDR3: TGTGCCAGCAGCCCGGGACTAGCGTTCCAAGAGACCCAGTACTTC. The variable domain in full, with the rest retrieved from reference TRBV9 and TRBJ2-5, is DSGVTQTPKHLITATGQRVTLRCSPRSGDLSVYWYQQSLDQGLQFLIQYYNGEERAKGNILERFSAQQFPDLHSELNLSSLELGDSALYFCASSPGLAFQETQYFGPGTRLLVL.

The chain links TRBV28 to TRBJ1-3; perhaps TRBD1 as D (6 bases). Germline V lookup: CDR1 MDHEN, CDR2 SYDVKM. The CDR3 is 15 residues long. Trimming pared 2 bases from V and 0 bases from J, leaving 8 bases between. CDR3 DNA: TGTGCCAGCAGTTTAGGGGACAACTCTGGAAACACCATATATTTT. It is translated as CASSLGDNSGNTIYF.

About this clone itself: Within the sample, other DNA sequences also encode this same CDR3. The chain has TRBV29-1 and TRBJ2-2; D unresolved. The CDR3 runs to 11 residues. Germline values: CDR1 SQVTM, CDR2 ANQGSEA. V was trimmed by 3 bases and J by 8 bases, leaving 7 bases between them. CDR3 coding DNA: TGCAGCGTTGAGGTCTTGGGGGAGCTGTTTTTT. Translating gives CSVEVLGELFF.

In nucleotides, the CDR3 is TGTGCCTGGAGTGCAGGGGAGACCCAGTACTTC. Translated, it gives CAWSAGETQYF. This chain connects TRBV30 to TRBJ2-5, with TRBD1 as a possible D gene (5 bases). Germline CDR1 GTSNPN, CDR2 SVGIG (reference sequence). Trimming left V 1 base short and J 5 bases short, with 5 bases between. The CDR3 is made up of 11 amino acids.

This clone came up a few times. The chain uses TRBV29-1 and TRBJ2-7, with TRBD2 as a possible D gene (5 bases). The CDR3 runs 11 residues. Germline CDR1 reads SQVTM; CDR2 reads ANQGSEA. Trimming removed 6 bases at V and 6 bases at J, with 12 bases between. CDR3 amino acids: CSVRIGIEQYF. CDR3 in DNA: TGCAGCGTCCGTATCGGGATCGAGCAGTACTTC.

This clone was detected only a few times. The CDR3, as DNA: TGTGCCAGTAGTACTGAGGCGGGTTCCGGGGAGCTGTTTTTT. This sequence encodes CASSTEAGSGELFF. This chain links TRBV19 with TRBJ2-2; maybe TRBD2 (5 bases). Trimming cost V 4 bases and J 6 bases, with 12 bases left between them. CDR1 is LNHDA and CDR2 is SQIVND in the germline V gene (reference sequence). The CDR3 contains 14 residues.

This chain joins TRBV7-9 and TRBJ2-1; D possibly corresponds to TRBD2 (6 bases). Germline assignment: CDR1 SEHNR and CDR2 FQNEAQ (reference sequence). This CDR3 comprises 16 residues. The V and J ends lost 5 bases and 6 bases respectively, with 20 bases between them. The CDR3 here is CASSGLTGTEGNEQFF. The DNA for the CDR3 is TGTGCCAGCAGCGGTCTTACCGGGACGGAGGGCAATGAGCAGTTCTTC.

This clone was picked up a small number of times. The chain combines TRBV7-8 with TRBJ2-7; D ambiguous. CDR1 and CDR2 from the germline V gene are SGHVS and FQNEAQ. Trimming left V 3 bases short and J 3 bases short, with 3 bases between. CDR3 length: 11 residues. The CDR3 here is CASSFSYEQYF. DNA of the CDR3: TGTGCCAGCAGCTTTAGCTACGAGCAGTACTTC.

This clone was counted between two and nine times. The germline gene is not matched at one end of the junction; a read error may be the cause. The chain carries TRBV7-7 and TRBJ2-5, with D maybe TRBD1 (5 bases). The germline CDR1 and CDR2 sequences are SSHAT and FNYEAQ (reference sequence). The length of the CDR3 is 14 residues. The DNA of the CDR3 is TGTGCTAGCAGCCCTGGGGCTGAGGAAGAGACCCAGTACTTC. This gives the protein CASSPGAEEETQYF.

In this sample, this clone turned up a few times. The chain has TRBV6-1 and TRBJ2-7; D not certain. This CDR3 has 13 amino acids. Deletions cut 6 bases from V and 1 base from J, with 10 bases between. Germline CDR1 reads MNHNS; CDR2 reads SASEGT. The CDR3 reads CASRIFSSYEQYF. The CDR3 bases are TGTGCCAGCAGGATTTTTTCGTCCTACGAGCAGTACTTC.